The clone carrying this TCR beta chain was seen a few times. The antigen remains undetermined. Repertoires were generated with immunoSEQ multiplex PCR, while TCRdb's copy carries only in-frame clones and drops some. This table holds approximately 100,000 clones, more than 75% found once. The data originate from a study of cytotoxic CD8 clonotypes in ibrutinib-treated CLL. Study-level results: Rare overall, public clonotypes shrank or held steady under therapy. Baseline-level clonality went beyond age-matched healthy donors and moved in step with circulating CD8+ T-cell counts. Baseline levels were approached again at progression, after clonality had risen at ibrutinib response.

Trimming removed 5 bases from V and 3 bases from J, with 14 bases in between. The CDR3 has 14 residues. Germline values: CDR1 SGHNT, CDR2 YENEEA. The source of this sequence is a human donor with chronic lymphocytic leukemia. Sequencing was performed on PBMCs, taken after 12 months of ibrutinib treatment. The gene calls are TRBV11-3 and TRBJ2-7, with TRBD1 as a possible D gene (6 bases). The CDR3 spells CASSPSTGNYEQYF. CDR3 coding DNA: TGTGCCAGCAGCCCGTCGACAGGAAACTACGAGCAGTACTTC.